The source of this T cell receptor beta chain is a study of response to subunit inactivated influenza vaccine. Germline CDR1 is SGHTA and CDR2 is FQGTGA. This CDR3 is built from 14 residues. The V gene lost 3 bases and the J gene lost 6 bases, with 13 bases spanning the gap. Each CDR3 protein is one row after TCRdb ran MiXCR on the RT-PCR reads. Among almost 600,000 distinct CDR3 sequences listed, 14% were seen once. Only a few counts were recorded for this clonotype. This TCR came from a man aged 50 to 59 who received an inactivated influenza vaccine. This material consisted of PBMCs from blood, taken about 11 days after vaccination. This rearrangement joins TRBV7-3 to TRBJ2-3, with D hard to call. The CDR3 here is CASSFTASPDTQYF. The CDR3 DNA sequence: TGTGCCAGCAGCTTTACTGCCAGCCCGGATACGCAGTATTTT.